What follows describes a single T cell receptor beta chain. Methods used by the authors: How many nucleated cells were present was estimated from reference gene primer amplification. Only in-frame clones appear in the TCRdb table, and some are missing; sequencing was by immunoSEQ multiplex PCR. The V and J calls and the clone size are those of that table, but D and trimming were determined from the DNA. The sample lists 88,000 or so clones; 70% to 80% were seen once. This entry belongs to a study of blood T cell repertoires in COVID-19. The CDR3 is 14 amino acids. V was clipped by 6 bases and J by 4 bases; unmatched bases: 5. Germline V CDR1 and CDR2: SQVTM, ANQGSEA.

The sequencing input was peripheral blood. The rearrangement joins TRBV29-1 to TRBJ2-5, with 13 nucleotides matching TRBD2. This clonotype was obtained from a human donor in a cohort sampled during active COVID-19. The DNA for the CDR3 is TGCAGCGTCGCCGGACTAGCGGGAGTAGAGACCCAGTACTTC. Translating it yields CSVAGLAGVETQYF.